Listed here are 31 T cell receptor beta chains from one sample, sequenced in a study of CD8+CD57+ T cells in acquired aplastic anemia. Genomic DNA served as template for TCR beta VDJ and CDR3 profiling. A single record per CDR3 protein comes from TCRdb applying MiXCR to the reads. The sample records roughly 150,000 distinct CDR3 sequences, approximately 43% being singletons. The sample comprised sorted CD4+, CD8+, or CD8+CD57+ T cells (not recorded which) from PBMCs. Every receptor here comes from a human donor in good health.

Details on this clonotype: Mismatch with germline at one junction end may stem from a read error. The chain couples TRBV5-1 to TRBJ2-7; D uncertain. The CDR3 sequence is 10 residues long. Germline assignment: CDR1 SGHRS and CDR2 YFSETQ. This CDR3 is CASSPPPAHF. The DNA for the CDR3 is TGCGCCAGCAGCCCCCCCCCTGCCCACTTC.

This clonotype was seen ten or more times. The rearrangement joins TRBV4-1 to TRBJ2-7, with TRBD2 matching over 11 bases. V lost 4 bases, J lost 2 bases, and 4 bases stayed unmatched. Germline V CDR1 and CDR2: MGHRA, YSYEKL. CDR3 length equals 15 residues. The CDR3 DNA follows: TGCGCCAGCAGCCGACCGACTAGCGGGACCTACGAGCAGTACTTC. Translated, it gives CASSRPTSGTYEQYF.

This clonotype was seen repeatedly, ten times or more. This rearrangement joins TRBV15 to TRBJ2-3; the match to TRBD2 covers 13 bases. V was clipped by 5 bases and J by 3 bases; unmatched bases: 5. Germline assignment: CDR1 LNHNV and CDR2 YYDKDF (reference sequence). The CDR3 length is 16 residues. This chain's CDR3 is CATSRGTSGVTDTQYF. The CDR3, as DNA: TGTGCCACCAGCCGGGGGACTAGCGGGGTGACAGATACGCAGTATTTT.

This clonotype occurred many times. This CDR3 is CASSLMQGAEQYF. The CDR3 region has the DNA TGTGCCAGCAGTTTAATGCAGGGGGCCGAGCAGTACTTC. The J gene is TRBJ2-7, the V gene TRBV12-3 or TRBV12-4, with TRBD1 identical over 8 bases. The V and J ends lost 2 bases and 6 bases, in that order; junction bases with no gene match: 3. The CDR3 has 13 residues.

Note on this clonotype: Just one base apart from a much larger clone, this may be a read error. V is TRBV20-1 and J is TRBJ2-1; 8 bases align to TRBD2. This CDR3 has 15 amino acids. Trimming at V came to 5 bases and at J to 2 bases, leaving 8 bases not matched to a gene. The germline V gene encodes CDR1 DFQATT and CDR2 SNEGSKA (reference sequence). CDR3 protein: CSAPPGGATYNEQFF. The CDR3 DNA follows: TGCAGTGCTCCCCCGGGGGGGGCCACCTACAATGAGCAGTTCTTC.

In the case of this clonotype: The junction does not match germline at one end; this may be a read error. V usage is TRBV20-1 and J usage is TRBJ2-2; TRBD2 aligns across 11 bases. The germline CDR1 and CDR2 sequences are DFQATT and SNEGSKA (reference sequence). This CDR3 contains 14 residues. The CDR3 sequence: CGARLAGGTGELFF. In DNA, the CDR3 is TGCGGTGCTAGATTAGCGGGGGGGACTGGGGAGCTGTTTTTT.

The chain carries TRBV15 and TRBJ1-5; the D is unclear. V lost 9 bases and J lost 3, with 15 bases in between. CDR1 is LNHNV, CDR2 YYDKDF, per germline (reference sequence). This CDR3 region has 14 residues. CDR3 nucleotide sequence: TGTGCCACGAGCCGACGGGGAAACAATCAGCCCCAGCATTTT. This sequence encodes CATSRRGNNQPQHF.

The J gene is TRBJ1-5, the V gene TRBV24-1; D not certain. The CDR3 totals 15 residues. Looked up from germline, CDR1 is KGHDR and CDR2 is SFDVKD. Trimming cost V 5 bases and J 0 bases, with 10 bases left between them. The CDR3 DNA follows: TGTGCCACCAGTGCGGCCAGCACTAGCAATCAGCCCCAGCATTTT. Amino acids: CATSAASTSNQPQHF.

This clonotype was detected many times. The chain carries TRBV5-1 and TRBJ1-5, with 10 bases fitting TRBD1. In germline, CDR1 is SGHRS, CDR2 YFSETQ. The J segment lost 4 bases and the V segment lost 4 bases, leaving 5 bases of the junction unmatched. The CDR3 extends over 15 amino acids. CDR3 bases: TGCGCCAGCAGCGCTGGGACAGGGGCTAATCAGCCCCAGCATTTT. This encodes CASSAGTGANQPQHF.

Ten or more counts support this clonotype. CDR3 sequence: CASSRNGEQYF. The CDR3 DNA reads as TGTGCCAGCAGTAGAAATGGGGAGCAGTACTTC. This chain joins TRBV6-1 and TRBJ2-7; D remains unclear. Trimming removed 5 bases from V and 7 bases from J, with 9 bases in between. Per the germline V gene, CDR1 is MNHNS and CDR2 is SASEGT. The CDR3 runs 11 residues.

The chain is built from TRBV7-8 and TRBJ2-3; the D is unclear. CDR1 SGHVS and CDR2 FQNEAQ come from the germline V gene. The CDR3 is made up of 15 amino acids. V was cut by 5 bases and J by 4 bases, with 16 bases left in between. The CDR3 bases are TGTGCCAGCAGCCTAGTGGCACAGAGACCAGATACGCAGTATTTT. Translation gives CASSLVAQRPDTQYF.

This chain connects TRBV15 to TRBJ2-7; the match to TRBD1 covers 7 bases. Germline values: CDR1 LNHNV, CDR2 YYDKDF (reference sequence). The CDR3 consists of 15 residues. V lost 10 bases and J lost 3; bases outside the gene matches: 15. The CDR3 DNA is TGTGCCAGCAGTGCGTCCGGGACAGTCGTCTACGAGCAGTACTTC. Translated, it gives CASSASGTVVYEQYF.

This sequence joins TRBV20-1 and TRBJ2-7, with a possible D match to TRBD2 (7 bases). Germline CDR1 is DFQATT and CDR2 is SNEGSKA (reference sequence). The CDR3 totals 14 residues. Trimming pared 6 bases from V and 4 bases from J, leaving 19 bases between. The CDR3 reads CSAGGGESHYEQYF. The CDR3 DNA sequence: TGCAGTGCGGGAGGGGGGGAATCCCATTACGAGCAGTACTTC.

This clonotype appeared once. Relative to the germline gene, one junction end is altered; a read error may explain this. This chain uses TRBV7-2 with TRBJ2-7, with unresolved D. Germline loops: CDR1 SGHTA, CDR2 FQGNSA. The CDR3 has 13 residues. The CDR3 DNA reads as TGTGCCACCAGCAGAGATACCCTCTACGAGCAGTACTTC. Its translation is CATSRDTLYEQYF.

This clonotype was detected ten times or more. The chain is built from TRBV12-3 or TRBV12-4 and TRBJ1-6; 7 bases fit TRBD1. This CDR3 spans 16 amino acids. V was pared by 5 bases and J by 7 bases, with 11 bases of the junction left unmatched. CDR3 DNA: TGTGCCAGCAGTCCCGTCCCGGGACAGTTAAATTCACCCCTCCACTTT. It translates to CASSPVPGQLNSPLHF.

V usage is TRBV15 and J usage is TRBJ1-1; unclear D gene. The CDR3 is made up of 12 amino acids. V dropped 8 bases and J dropped 2 bases, with 9 bases sitting between them. Germline V lookup: CDR1 LNHNV, CDR2 YYDKDF (reference sequence). The DNA for the CDR3 is TGTGCCACCGTTAAGGGTAACACTGAAGCTTTCTTT. Amino acid sequence: CATVKGNTEAFF. The whole variable domain, filled in from reference TRBV15 and TRBJ1-1, reads DAMVIQNPRYQVTQFGKPVTLSCSQTLNHNVMYWYQQKSSQAPKLLFHYYDKDFNNEADTPDNFQSRRPNTSFCFLDIRSPGLGDTAMYLCATVKGNTEAFFGQGTRLTVV.

J is TRBJ1-6 and V is TRBV7-8, with no clear D. The CDR3 is made up of 13 amino acids. Germline CDR1 reads SGHVS; CDR2 reads FQNEAQ. V shed 2 bases and J shed 9 bases, with 8 bases lying between them. CDR3: CASSLLGISPLHF. In DNA form, the CDR3 reads TGTGCCAGCAGCTTATTGGGGATTTCACCCCTCCACTTT.

This clonotype came up once. This chain connects TRBV19 to TRBJ1-2; D not resolved. The CDR3 totals 13 residues. Germline CDR1 and CDR2: LNHDA and SQIVND (reference sequence). The ends were cut back, 3 bases at V and 8 bases at J, with 13 bases in the middle. The CDR3 loop is CASSIFDARGYTF. CDR3 nucleotides: TGTGCCAGTAGTATTTTCGATGCCCGCGGCTACACCTTC.

This clonotype was observed many times. This rearrangement joins TRBV11-2 to TRBJ2-7; either TRBD1 or TRBD2 may fit D (5 bases each). Germline assignment: CDR1 SGHAT and CDR2 FQNNGV. CDR3 size: 13 residues. V was clipped by 3 bases and J by 6 bases, with 12 bases between them. In DNA form, the CDR3 reads TGTGCCAGCAGCTTCTCCCGGGGCGCCGAGCAGTACTTC. This encodes CASSFSRGAEQYF.

The chain is built from TRBV6-2 or TRBV6-3 and TRBJ1-2; 7 bases line up with TRBD1. This CDR3 region has 14 residues. Germline loops: CDR1 MNHEY, CDR2 SVGEGT. V lost 7 bases and J lost 4; bases outside the gene matches: 9. The chain's CDR3 is CASTATGYSYGYTF. CDR3 bases: TGTGCCAGCACCGCGACAGGGTACTCCTATGGCTACACCTTC.

The table lists this clonotype with a few counts. The conserved phenylalanine or tryptophan normally closing the CDR3 is absent here, so this likely arose from a read error. No DNA is shown, since the ends of the CDR3 on it are uncertain; the CDR3 is the one TCRdb lists. The rearrangement uses TRBV12-5 and TRBJ2-7; TRBD2, the table's D call, lacks a check against the DNA. Germline CDR1 reads LGHNT; CDR2 reads FRNRAP. The CDR3 comprises 12 residues, both ends counted. CDR3: CASGLVKGDSGD.

The chain is built from TRBV24-1 and TRBJ2-7; no reliable D call. Looked up from germline, CDR1 is KGHDR and CDR2 is SFDVKD. The CDR3 sequence is 15 residues long. V dropped 2 bases and J dropped 0 bases, with 10 bases sitting between them. The CDR3 region is CATSDSTHPSYEQYF. CDR3 in DNA: TGTGCCACCAGTGATTCAACCCACCCCTCCTACGAGCAGTACTTC.

V and J are TRBV10-3 and TRBJ1-1, with D perhaps TRBD1 (6 bases). The CDR3 length is 12 residues. In germline, CDR1 is ENHRY, CDR2 SYGVKD. V was cut by 2 bases and J by 9 bases, with 10 bases left in between. This chain's CDR3 is CAISEVGTKAFF. The CDR3 DNA follows: TGTGCCATCAGTGAGGTAGGGACAAAAGCTTTCTTT.

This clonotype showed up just once. This chain joins TRBV19 and TRBJ2-5; D gene uncertain. CDR1 and CDR2 (germline): LNHDA, SQIVND (reference sequence). Trimming left V 3 bases short and J 7 bases short, with 18 bases between. There are 15 residues in the CDR3. In nucleotides, the CDR3 is TGTGCCAGTAGTATTGGTGCAGGTGTAAGTAGGACCCAGTACTTC. Residues: CASSIGAGVSRTQYF.

Ten or more counts support this clonotype. This chain connects TRBV20-1 to TRBJ2-5; 8 bases match TRBD2. V gave up 8 bases and J gave up 4 bases; unmatched junction bases: 6. This CDR3 spans 12 amino acids. The germline gives CDR1 DFQATT, CDR2 SNEGSKA (reference sequence). The CDR3 sequence is CSTGGRTETQYF. CDR3 coding DNA: TGCAGTACCGGCGGGAGGACAGAGACCCAGTACTTC.

This clonotype was counted only a few times. This CDR3 reads CAWSVGTKEQYF. As DNA, the CDR3 is TGTGCCTGGAGTGTAGGGACTAAAGAGCAGTACTTC. The gene calls are TRBV30 and TRBJ2-7; 7 nucleotides line up with TRBD2. This CDR3 spans 12 amino acids. CDR1 and CDR2 from the germline V gene are GTSNPN and SVGIG (reference sequence). The V and J ends lost 0 bases and 7 bases, in that order; junction bases with no gene match: 3.

A word on this clonotype: One junction end does not reproduce the germline sequence, and a read error may be involved. The V and J genes are TRBV6-5 and TRBJ1-1; possibly TRBD1 for D (6 bases). The germline CDR1 and CDR2 sequences are MNHEY and SVGAGI. The CDR3 extends over 15 amino acids. The CDR3 region has the DNA TGTACCAGCAGTTTAACAAACAGGGTGAACACTGAAGCTTTCTTT. This sequence encodes CTSSLTNRVNTEAFF.

The chain employs TRBV30 and TRBJ2-1; 8 bases map to TRBD1. Germline CDR1 is GTSNPN and CDR2 is SVGIG (reference sequence). The junction had 8 bases not matched to a gene; V was cut back by 3 bases and J by 1 base. This CDR3 is built from 16 residues. The CDR3 loop is CAWRVHRGLSYNEQFF. For the CDR3, the DNA is TGTGCCTGGAGGGTTCACAGGGGGTTATCCTACAATGAGCAGTTCTTC.

V gene TRBV29-1 combines with J gene TRBJ2-3; TRBD1 agrees at 8 bases. Germline values: CDR1 SQVTM, CDR2 ANQGSEA. V shed 5 bases and J 4 bases; nucleotides not matched to a gene: 5. This CDR3 comprises 13 residues. The CDR3 protein is CSVTGGVADTQYF. The CDR3 DNA follows: TGCAGCGTTACAGGGGGTGTAGCAGATACGCAGTATTTT.

This clonotype was seen many times. This chain uses TRBV19 with TRBJ1-5; D gene ambiguous. The CDR3 sequence is 19 residues long. The germline V gene has CDR1 LNHDA and CDR2 SQIVND (reference sequence). The V gene lost 9 bases and the J gene lost 9 bases, with 36 bases spanning the gap. The CDR3 spells CARVSIGKSPDTYHPPQHF. The CDR3 bases are TGTGCCAGGGTCTCAATCGGAAAGTCCCCCGACACTTATCATCCGCCCCAGCATTTT.

This sequence joins TRBV3-1 and TRBJ2-7, with unresolved D. Germline V CDR1 and CDR2: LGHDT, YNNKEL (reference sequence). This CDR3 has 11 residues. V lost 8 bases, J lost 3 bases, and 8 bases lay in between. The CDR3 reads CASGFLYEQYF. DNA for the CDR3: TGTGCCAGCGGCTTCCTCTACGAGCAGTACTTC.